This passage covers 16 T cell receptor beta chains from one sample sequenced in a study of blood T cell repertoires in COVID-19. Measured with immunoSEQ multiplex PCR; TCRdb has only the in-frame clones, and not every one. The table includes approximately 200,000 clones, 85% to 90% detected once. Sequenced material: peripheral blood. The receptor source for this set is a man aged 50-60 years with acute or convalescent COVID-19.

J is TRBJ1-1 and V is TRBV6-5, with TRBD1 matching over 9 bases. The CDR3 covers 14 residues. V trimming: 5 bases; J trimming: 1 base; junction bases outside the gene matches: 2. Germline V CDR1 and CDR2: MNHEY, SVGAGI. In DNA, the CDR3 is TGTGCCAGCAGTCTGACAGGGGGGAACACTGAAGCTTTCTTT. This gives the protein CASSLTGGNTEAFF.

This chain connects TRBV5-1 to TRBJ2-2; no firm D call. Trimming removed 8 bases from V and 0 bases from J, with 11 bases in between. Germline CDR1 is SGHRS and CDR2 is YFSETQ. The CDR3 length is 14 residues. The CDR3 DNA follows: TGCGCCAGTACCGACACATCGAACACCGGGGAGCTGTTTTTT. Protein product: CASTDTSNTGELFF.

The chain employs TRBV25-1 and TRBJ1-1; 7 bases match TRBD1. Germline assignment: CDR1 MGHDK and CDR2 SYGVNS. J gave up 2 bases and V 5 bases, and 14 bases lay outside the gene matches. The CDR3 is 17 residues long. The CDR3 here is CASSSGGRGLLNTEAFF. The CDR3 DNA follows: TGTGCCAGCAGTAGCGGGGGGAGGGGGCTCCTTAACACTGAAGCTTTCTTT.

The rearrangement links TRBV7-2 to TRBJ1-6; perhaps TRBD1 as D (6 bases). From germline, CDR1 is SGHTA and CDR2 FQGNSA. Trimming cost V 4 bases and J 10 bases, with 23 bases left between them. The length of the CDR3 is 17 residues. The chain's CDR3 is CASSSSLRAGVGSPLHF. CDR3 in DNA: TGTGCCAGCAGCTCCTCATTAAGGGCAGGGGTAGGCTCACCCCTCCACTTT.

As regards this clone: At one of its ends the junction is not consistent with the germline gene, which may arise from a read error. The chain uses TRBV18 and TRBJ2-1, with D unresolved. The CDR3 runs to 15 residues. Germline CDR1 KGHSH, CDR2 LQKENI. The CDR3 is CASSPQLVVYNEQFF. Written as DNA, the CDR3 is TGTGCCAGCTCTCCACAGCTGGTTGTCTACAATGAGCAGTTCTTC.

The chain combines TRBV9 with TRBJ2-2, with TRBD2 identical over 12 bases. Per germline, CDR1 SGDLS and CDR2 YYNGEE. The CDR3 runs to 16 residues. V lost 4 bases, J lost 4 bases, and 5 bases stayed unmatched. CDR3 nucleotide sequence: TGTGCCAGCAGCCCTAGCGGGGGGGCCAGCACCGGGGAGCTGTTTTTT. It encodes CASSPSGGASTGELFF.

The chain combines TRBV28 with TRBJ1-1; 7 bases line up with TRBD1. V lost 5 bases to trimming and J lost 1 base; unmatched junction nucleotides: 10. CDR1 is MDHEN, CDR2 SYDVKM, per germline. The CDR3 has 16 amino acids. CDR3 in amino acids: CASSPGQQGRNTEAFF. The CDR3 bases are TGTGCCAGCAGTCCGGGACAGCAGGGCCGGAACACTGAAGCTTTCTTT.

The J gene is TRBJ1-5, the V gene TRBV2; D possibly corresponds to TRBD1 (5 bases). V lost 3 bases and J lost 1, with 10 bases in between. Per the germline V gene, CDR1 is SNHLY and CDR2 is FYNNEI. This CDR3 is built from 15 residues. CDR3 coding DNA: TGTGCCAGCAGTGAGGTGGGACTAAGCAATCAGCCCCAGCATTTT. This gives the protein CASSEVGLSNQPQHF.

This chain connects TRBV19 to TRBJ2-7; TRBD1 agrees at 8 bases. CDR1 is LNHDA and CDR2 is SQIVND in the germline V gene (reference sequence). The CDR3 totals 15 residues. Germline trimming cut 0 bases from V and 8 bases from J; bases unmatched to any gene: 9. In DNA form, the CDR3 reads TGTGCCAGTAGTATAGACCTAGGACAGGGAATCAAGCAGTACTTC. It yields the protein CASSIDLGQGIKQYF.

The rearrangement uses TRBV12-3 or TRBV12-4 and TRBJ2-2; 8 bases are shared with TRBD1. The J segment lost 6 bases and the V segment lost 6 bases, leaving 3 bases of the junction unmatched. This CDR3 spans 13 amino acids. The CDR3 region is CASRGQGSGELFF. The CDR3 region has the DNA TGTGCCAGCAGAGGACAGGGTTCCGGGGAGCTGTTTTTT.

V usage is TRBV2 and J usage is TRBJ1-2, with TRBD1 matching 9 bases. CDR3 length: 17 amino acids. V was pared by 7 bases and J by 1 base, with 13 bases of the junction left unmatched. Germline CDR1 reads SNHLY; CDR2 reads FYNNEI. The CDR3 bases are TGTGCCAGCACCCTGTTCGGACAGGGGCAAAATAACTATGGCTACACCTTC. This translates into CASTLFGQGQNNYGYTF.

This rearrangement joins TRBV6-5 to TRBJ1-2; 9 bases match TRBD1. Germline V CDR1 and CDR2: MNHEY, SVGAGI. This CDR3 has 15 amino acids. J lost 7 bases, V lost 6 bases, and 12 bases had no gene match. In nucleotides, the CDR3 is TGTGCCAGCAGGCTATCCGGGACAGGGAGATCTGGCTACACCTTC. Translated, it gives CASRLSGTGRSGYTF.

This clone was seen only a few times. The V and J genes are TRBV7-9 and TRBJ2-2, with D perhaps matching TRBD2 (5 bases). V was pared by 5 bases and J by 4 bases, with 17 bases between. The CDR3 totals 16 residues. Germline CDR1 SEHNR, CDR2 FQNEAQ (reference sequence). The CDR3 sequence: CASSPPGERGTGELFF. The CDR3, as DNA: TGTGCCAGCAGCCCCCCCGGGGAACGGGGCACCGGGGAGCTGTTTTTT.

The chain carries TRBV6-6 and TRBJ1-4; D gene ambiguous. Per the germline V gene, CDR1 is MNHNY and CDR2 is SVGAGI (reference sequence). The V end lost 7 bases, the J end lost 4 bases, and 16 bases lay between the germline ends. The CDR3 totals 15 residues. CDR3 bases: TGTGCCAGCACCAGACGGGGAGTGGGTAATGAAAAACTGTTTTTT. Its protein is CASTRRGVGNEKLFF.

The CDR3 nucleotides are TGTGCCAGCAGAGACCTAGGACAGGCCTTAACTAATGAAAAACTGTTTTTT. Translation gives CASRDLGQALTNEKLFF. The chain is built from TRBV27 and TRBJ1-4; the match to TRBD1 covers 7 bases. CDR1 is MNHEY, CDR2 SMNVEV, per germline (reference sequence). This CDR3 is built from 17 residues. The junction had 11 bases not matched to a gene; V was cut back by 6 bases and J by 1 base.

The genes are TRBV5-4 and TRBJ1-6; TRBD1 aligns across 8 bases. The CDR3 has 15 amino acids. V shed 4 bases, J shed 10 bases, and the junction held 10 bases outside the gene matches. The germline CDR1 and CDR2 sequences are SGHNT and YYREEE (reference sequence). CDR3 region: CASSLYRGFGSPLHF. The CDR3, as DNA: TGTGCCAGCAGCCTGTACAGGGGGTTTGGGTCACCCCTCCACTTT.